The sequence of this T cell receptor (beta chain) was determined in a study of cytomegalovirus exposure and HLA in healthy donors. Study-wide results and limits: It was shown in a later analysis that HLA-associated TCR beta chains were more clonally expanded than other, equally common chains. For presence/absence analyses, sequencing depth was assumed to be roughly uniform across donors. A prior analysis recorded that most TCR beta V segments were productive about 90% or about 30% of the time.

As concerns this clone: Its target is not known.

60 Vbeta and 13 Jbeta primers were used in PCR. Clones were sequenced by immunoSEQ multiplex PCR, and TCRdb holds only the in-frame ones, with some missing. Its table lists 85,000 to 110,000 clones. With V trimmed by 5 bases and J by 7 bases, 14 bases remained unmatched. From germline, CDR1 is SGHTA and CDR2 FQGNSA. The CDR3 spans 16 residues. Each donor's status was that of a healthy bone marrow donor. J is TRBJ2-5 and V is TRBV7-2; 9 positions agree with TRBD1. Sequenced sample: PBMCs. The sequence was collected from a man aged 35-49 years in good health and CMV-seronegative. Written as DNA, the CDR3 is TGTGCCAGCAGCCCGGCAGGGGACAGGGCCGTGGTGACCCAGTACTTC. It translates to CASSPAGDRAVVTQYF. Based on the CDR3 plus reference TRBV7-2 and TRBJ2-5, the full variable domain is GAGVSQSPSNKVTEKGKDVELRCDPISGHTALYWYRQSLGQGLEFLIYFQGNSAPDKSGLPSDRFSAERTGGSVSTLTIQRTQQEDSAVYLCASSPAGDRAVVTQYFGPGTRLLVL.